The text below deals with one TCR beta chain. This record belongs to a study of blood T cell repertoires in COVID-19. Profiling relied on immunoSEQ multiplex PCR, and the TCRdb table lists in-frame clones only, not all of them. Of about 62,000 clones listed, roughly 89% are singletons. This CDR3 region has 13 residues. Germline CDR1 reads KGHSH; CDR2 reads LQKENI. V lost 11 bases to trimming and J lost 4 bases, with 16 bases between them. The rearrangement uses TRBV18 and TRBJ2-3; tentative D call: TRBD1 (6 bases). The source is an elderly woman with acute or convalescent COVID-19. What was sequenced was peripheral blood. The CDR3 DNA follows: TGTGCCCCCCTTTCAGGGGTCGCAGATACGCAGTATTTT. This gives the protein CAPLSGVADTQYF.